The rows below give T cell receptor beta chains drawn from one sample of a study of CD8 T cells in ankylosing spondylitis. A single record per CDR3 protein comes from TCRdb applying MiXCR to the 5' RACE reads. The sample has roughly 700,000 distinct CDR3 sequences, around 19% seen once. The sequenced sample consisted of blood, either unsorted or a sorted T cell fraction (not recorded which). Receptors originate from a male donor with ankylosing spondylitis. CDR3s leave out the opening cysteine and the closing phenylalanine or tryptophan. Each record gives: CDR3 protein, V gene.

ASAEEDSRTGELF | TRBV4-3
ASSLGDRPNYGYT | TRBV7-2
ASSNGGRTDTQY | TRBV5-1
ASSLPRERGDRTGELF | TRBV5-1
ASSSSRAGDTEAF | TRBV25-1
ASSSGRSILRETQY | TRBV12-3/TRBV12-4
ASSPRTVVYGYT | TRBV12-3/TRBV12-4
SAPPGQGTNEQY | TRBV20-1
ASSQGRSGPYEQY | TRBV4-3
ASSSLDRGYEQY | TRBV5-6
SARIAVDADRGAEAF | TRBV20-1
ASSAGTPEQY | TRBV2
ASRWVDTGELF | TRBV27
SARGGVAGATDTQY | TRBV20-1
ASSETKTYEQY | TRBV6-2/TRBV6-3
ASSLRGTRQETQY | TRBV7-2
SATPSGRANEQF | TRBV20-1
ASSRRTGGGLFDPPGELF | TRBV12-3/TRBV12-4
ATSDRTAQVGNEQF | TRBV24-1
ASKIAGATNIQY | TRBV3-1
SAYRGGDTEAF | TRBV29-1
ASSQDGGGAGTEAF | TRBV4-1
ASGRLPTGGTDTQY | TRBV5-1
ASSFTGMGDNEQF | TRBV5-1
SARDSGQNYEQY | TRBV20-1
ASSLQGFQETQY | TRBV11-3
ATAGSTDTQY | TRBV24-1
ASSRDPNTGELF | TRBV28
ASSLANSNQPQH | TRBV7-2
ASSIWGSGELF | TRBV19
ASSPRLAGDTDTQY | TRBV4-3
ASSYSGTRRGDTQY | TRBV6-5
ASSLSGKQY | TRBV12-3/TRBV12-4
ASSRGTGDSPLH | TRBV18
SVNRDYEQY | TRBV29-1
ASSLASDRTPQH | TRBV12-3/TRBV12-4
AISDRRDSYEQY | TRBV10-3